Shown below are 18 T cell receptor beta chains from a single sample sequenced in a study of cytomegalovirus exposure and HLA in healthy donors. The study ran its PCR with 60 Vbeta and 13 Jbeta primers. Using immunoSEQ multiplex PCR, the repertoire was profiled, and TCRdb retains in-frame clones only, with some absent. The table has 160,000 or so clones, approximately 80% seen once; the top ten hold 1.4%. Sequencing was carried out using PBMCs. These receptors all come from a male donor in good health and CMV-seronegative.

This clone was seen a handful of times. The chain has TRBV7-3 and TRBJ2-7, with 13 bases fitting TRBD2. Trimming removed 5 bases from V and 2 bases from J; junction bases left unmatched: 6. CDR3 size: 16 residues. The germline gives CDR1 SGHTA, CDR2 FQGTGA. The CDR3 protein is CASSPRTSGSTYEQYF. The CDR3, as DNA: TGTGCCAGCAGCCCACGGACTAGCGGGAGTACCTACGAGCAGTACTTC. The full variable domain, in which reference TRBV7-3 and TRBJ2-7 provide the parts outside the CDR3, is GAGVSQTPSNKVTEKGKYVELRCDPISGHTALYWYRQSLGQGPEFLIYFQGTGAADDSGLPNDRFFAVRPEGSVSTLKIQRTERGDSAVYLCASSPRTSGSTYEQYFGPGTRLTVT.

The rearrangement uses TRBV7-9 and TRBJ2-4, with 9 nucleotides matching TRBD1. V shed 5 bases and J 3 bases; nucleotides not matched to a gene: 5. Germline lookup yields CDR1 SEHNR and CDR2 FQNEAQ (reference sequence). The CDR3 runs 15 residues. The CDR3 spells CASSRQGDVKNIQYF. The CDR3 region has the DNA TGTGCCAGCAGCAGACAGGGGGACGTCAAAAACATTCAGTACTTC.

The chain links TRBV27 to TRBJ2-7, with TRBD2 matching 8 bases. The germline V gene encodes CDR1 MNHEY and CDR2 SMNVEV (reference sequence). J lost 3 bases, V lost 7 bases, and 8 bases had no gene match. The CDR3 consists of 14 residues. The CDR3 DNA reads TGTGCCAGCAAGGACAGCGGGAGTCGCTACGAGCAGTACTTC. Its translation: CASKDSGSRYEQYF.

The V and J genes are TRBV6-1 and TRBJ1-5; D not resolved. V lost 7 bases and J 3 bases, leaving 13 bases between the germline ends. CDR1 is MNHNS, CDR2 SASEGT, per germline. The CDR3 runs to 14 residues. Here the CDR3 DNA reads TGTGCCAGCACCCGAGACTCCTTCAATCAGCCCCAGCATTTT. Translated, it gives CASTRDSFNQPQHF.

V is TRBV28 and J is TRBJ2-3; maybe TRBD2 (5 bases). Looked up from germline, CDR1 is MDHEN and CDR2 is SYDVKM. Trimming removed 2 bases from V and 2 bases from J, with 8 bases in between. The CDR3 contains 14 residues. The CDR3 region is CASSLTGSTDTQYF. CDR3 DNA: TGTGCCAGCAGTTTAACGGGGTCCACAGATACGCAGTATTTT.

The rearrangement uses TRBV7-2 and TRBJ2-4, with 7 bases lining up with TRBD2. The CDR3 is 15 amino acids. CDR1 and CDR2 from the germline V gene are SGHTA and FQGNSA. With 5 bases clipped from V and 0 bases from J, the junction kept 4 bases outside the gene matches. CDR3 nucleotide sequence: TGTGCCAGCAGCCCTAGCGGACTAGCCAAAAACATTCAGTACTTC. Amino acids: CASSPSGLAKNIQYF.

Of note for this clone: In the same sample, other DNA sequences code for this CDR3. The rearrangement joins TRBV18 to TRBJ2-7; 10 bases are a match to TRBD1. Germline V lookup: CDR1 KGHSH, CDR2 LQKENI. J gave up 2 bases and V 6 bases, and 4 bases lay outside the gene matches. The CDR3 sequence is 14 residues long. The chain's CDR3 is CASSPGTGAYEQYF. The CDR3 DNA sequence: TGTGCCAGCTCTCCTGGGACAGGGGCCTACGAGCAGTACTTC.

The V gene is TRBV11-3, the J gene TRBJ2-1; 12 nucleotides agree with TRBD2. Per germline, CDR1 SGHNT and CDR2 YENEEA. CDR3 length: 15 amino acids. V lost 1 base and J lost 8; bases outside the gene matches: 3. The DNA for the CDR3 is TGTGCCAGCAGCTTAGTCGCTAGCGGGAGGGATGAGCAGTTCTTC. This sequence encodes CASSLVASGRDEQFF.

The chain uses TRBV2 and TRBJ2-7, with D perhaps matching TRBD1 (6 bases). Germline CDR1 and CDR2: SNHLY and FYNNEI. There are 13 residues in the CDR3. V was shortened by 4 bases and J by 2 bases, with 9 bases between the two germline ends. In DNA form, the CDR3 reads TGTGCCAGCAGTGGACAGGCCCCCTACGAGCAGTACTTC. The encoded protein is CASSGQAPYEQYF.

V usage is TRBV11-2 and J usage is TRBJ2-3, with 8 bases matching TRBD1. The CDR3 has 15 residues. Germline V gene sequence: CDR1 SGHAT, CDR2 FQNNGV. With 7 bases clipped from V and 1 base from J, the junction kept 7 bases outside the gene matches. The CDR3 coding sequence is TGTGCCAGCACCGTCGAGACAGGGGGCACAGATACGCAGTATTTT. It encodes CASTVETGGTDTQYF.

V is TRBV10-2 and J is TRBJ2-7; D is perhaps TRBD2 (5 bases). Deletions cut 7 bases from V and 0 bases from J, with 13 bases between. The V gene's germline CDR1 is WSHSY and CDR2 SAAADI. This CDR3 is 14 amino acids long. CDR3 in amino acids: CASTTTGSSYEQYF. CDR3 nucleotide sequence: TGCGCCAGCACAACGACGGGAAGCTCCTACGAGCAGTACTTC.

This chain links TRBV5-4 with TRBJ2-7; D possibly corresponds to TRBD1 (7 bases). V was clipped by 0 bases and J by 7 bases, with 14 bases between them. Germline CDR1 reads SGHNT; CDR2 reads YYREEE (reference sequence). The CDR3 sequence is 14 residues long. CDR3 sequence: CASSLDPGGREQYF. CDR3 nucleotide sequence: TGTGCCAGCAGCTTGGATCCAGGGGGGCGGGAGCAGTACTTC.

This chain uses TRBV5-1 with TRBJ1-5; TRBD1 matches at 11 bases. This CDR3 spans 16 amino acids. V was pared by 4 bases and J by 1 base, with 4 bases of the junction left unmatched. Germline V gene lookup returns CDR1 SGHRS and CDR2 YFSETQ. The CDR3 sequence is CASSIGDRGSNQPQHF. The DNA for the CDR3 is TGCGCCAGCAGCATCGGGGACAGGGGGAGCAATCAGCCCCAGCATTTT.

The chain joins TRBV5-1 to TRBJ2-2, with a tentative D call TRBD1 (6 bases). Trimming took 0 bases from V and 6 from J, leaving 9 bases between them. The CDR3 extends over 14 amino acids. CDR1 is SGHRS, CDR2 YFSETQ, per germline. Written as DNA, the CDR3 is TGCGCCAGCAGCTTGGAACAGGGCCCCGGGGAGCTGTTTTTT. It encodes CASSLEQGPGELFF.

The chain couples TRBV6-5 to TRBJ2-6, with TRBD1 matching over 7 bases. With V trimmed by 1 base and J by 4 bases, 4 bases remained unmatched. This CDR3 region has 16 residues. CDR1 and CDR2 (germline): MNHEY, SVGAGI. CDR3 amino acids: CASSYFTGVGANVLTF. The CDR3 DNA follows: TGTGCCAGCAGTTACTTCACAGGGGTAGGGGCCAACGTCCTGACTTTC.

The genes are TRBV27 and TRBJ2-3; the match to TRBD2 covers 9 bases. The CDR3 spans 16 residues. The V segment lost 5 bases and the J segment 3 bases; nucleotides outside the gene matches: 9. Germline assignment: CDR1 MNHEY and CDR2 SMNVEV (reference sequence). CDR3 sequence (DNA): TGTGCCAGCAGTCCCATTTTAGCGGGAGTTACAGATACGCAGTATTTT. It encodes CASSPILAGVTDTQYF.

The chain uses TRBV6-1 and TRBJ1-1; no definite D call. This CDR3 comprises 13 residues. In germline, CDR1 is MNHNS, CDR2 SASEGT. Trimming stripped 4 bases from V and 1 base from J, with 7 bases between. CDR3 region: CASSASGNTEAFF. In DNA, the CDR3 is TGTGCCAGCAGTGCCAGCGGGAACACTGAAGCTTTCTTT.

The rearrangement links TRBV28 to TRBJ2-1; 7 positions match TRBD2. Germline CDR1 and CDR2: MDHEN and SYDVKM. CDR3 length equals 13 residues. The junction had 7 bases not matched to a gene; V was cut back by 5 bases and J by 9 bases. The CDR3 spells CASSPTSPGEQFF. The CDR3 DNA follows: TGTGCCAGCAGTCCGACTAGCCCCGGTGAGCAGTTCTTC.